The clone carrying this T cell receptor (beta chain) was observed at least ten times. Antigen: not known. These data are taken from a study of metastatic and nonmetastatic thyroid tumors. About the study: A comparison of repertoires was made across blood and tumor or nodule tissue from malignant and benign thyroid patients. Study findings and constraints: The reported finding was significantly higher TCR beta diversity in malignant thyroid tumors relative to benign nodules, in blood and tumor.

The germline V gene encodes CDR1 WNHNN and CDR2 SYGVQD (reference sequence). CDR3 length: 14 residues. V gave up 4 bases and J gave up 0 bases; unmatched junction bases: 0. Patients were all untreated before their thyroid surgery. In the authors' methods: A classifier for distant metastasis in papillary thyroid cancer was constructed using CDR3 differences observed across clinicopathological groups. TCRdb recomputed clones from the PCR reads via MiXCR. In this record, the V and J calls reflect TCRdb's handling and not the investigators' own analysis. Found here are about 32,000 clones, approximately 8% of them singletons; the top ten hold roughly two fifths.

The sample consisted of blood. This receptor was taken from a female donor with papillary thyroid cancer or a benign thyroid nodule (not recorded which). Some clones in this sample may be carry-over from other donors' samples. V gene TRBV10-1 combines with J gene TRBJ2-3, with 8 bases fitting TRBD2. The CDR3 loop is CASSGGGSTDTQYF. The CDR3 DNA reads TGCGCCAGCAGTGGCGGGGGGAGCACAGATACGCAGTATTTT.